This TCR beta chain derives from a study of vaccination effects on CD4 cells after COVID-19. As for the study in general: Samples were given by two convalescent patients 16 days and one week before vaccination. The study's findings and limits: Only a few convalescent patients and no early post-infection timepoints featured in the study.

Notes on this clone: The antigen remains unidentified.

ViraFEST expansion of antigen-specific CD4+ T cells with viral peptide pools preceded sequencing. Culture proceeded for 9 to 11 days, and CD4+ T cells were then isolated. PCR-confirmed SARS-CoV-2 infection occurred in the person between March and December 2020. Wells containing roughly 1.8 million PBMC each were cultured with about 9 IU/ml IL-2 and approximately 9.6 ug/ml peptides. Trimming cost V 7 bases and J 6 bases, with 18 bases left between them. Germline-derived CDR1 and CDR2 are MNHEY and SVGAGI. CDR3 size: 14 residues. Assay: immunoSEQ multiplex PCR; the TCRdb copy retains only in-frame clones and omits some. The sample lists approximately 29,000 clones, just over 70% occurring once.

The sequencing here drew on CD4+ T cells from PBMCs cultured with a peptide pool, taken before COVID-19 vaccination. The receptor was derived from a human donor who had a prior SARS-CoV-2 infection. The chain couples TRBV6-5 to TRBJ1-2; D is perhaps TRBD1 (6 bases). The CDR3 protein is CASKADSPLHGYTF. The CDR3 region has the DNA TGTGCCAGCAAGGCGGACAGTCCCCTCCATGGCTACACCTTC.